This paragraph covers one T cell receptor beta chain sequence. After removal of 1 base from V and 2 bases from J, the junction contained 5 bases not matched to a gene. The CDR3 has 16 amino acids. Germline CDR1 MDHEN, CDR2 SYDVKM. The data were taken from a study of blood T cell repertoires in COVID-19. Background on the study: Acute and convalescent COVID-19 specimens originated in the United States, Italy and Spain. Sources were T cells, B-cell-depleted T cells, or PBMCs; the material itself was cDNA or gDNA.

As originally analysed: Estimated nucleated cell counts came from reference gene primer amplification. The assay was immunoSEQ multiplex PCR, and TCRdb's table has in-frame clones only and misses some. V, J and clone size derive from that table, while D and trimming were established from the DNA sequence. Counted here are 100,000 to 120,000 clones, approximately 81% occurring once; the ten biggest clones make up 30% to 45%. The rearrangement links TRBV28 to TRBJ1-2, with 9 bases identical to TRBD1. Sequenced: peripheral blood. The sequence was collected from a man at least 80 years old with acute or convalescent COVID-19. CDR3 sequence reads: CASSLSPGQGNYGYTF. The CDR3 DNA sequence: TGTGCCAGCAGTTTATCGCCGGGACAGGGCAACTATGGCTACACCTTC.